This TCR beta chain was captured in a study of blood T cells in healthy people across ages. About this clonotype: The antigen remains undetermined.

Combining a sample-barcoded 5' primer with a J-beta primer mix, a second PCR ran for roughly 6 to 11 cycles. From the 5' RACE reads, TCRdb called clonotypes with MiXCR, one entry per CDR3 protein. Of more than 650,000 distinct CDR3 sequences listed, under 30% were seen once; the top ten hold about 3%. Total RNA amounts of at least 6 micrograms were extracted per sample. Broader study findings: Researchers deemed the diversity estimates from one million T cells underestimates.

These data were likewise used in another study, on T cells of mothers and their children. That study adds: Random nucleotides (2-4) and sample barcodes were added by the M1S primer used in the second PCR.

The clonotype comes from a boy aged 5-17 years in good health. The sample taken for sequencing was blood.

CDR3 sequence: CASSLEGFNTEAFF. Here the CDR3 DNA reads TGTGCCAGCAGCTTAGAAGGTTTCAACACTGAAGCTTTCTTT. This chain uses TRBV7-9 with TRBJ1-1; D is uncertain. This CDR3 is 14 amino acids long. Deletions cut 1 base from V and 2 bases from J, with 8 bases between. CDR1 is SEHNR and CDR2 is FQNEAQ in the germline V gene (reference sequence). Drawing the rest from reference TRBV7-9 and TRBJ1-1, the complete variable domain is DTGVSQNPRHKITKRGQNVTFRCDPISEHNRLYWYRQTLGQGPEFLTYFQNEAQLEKSRLLSDRFSAERPKGSFSTLEIQRTEQGDSAMYLCASSLEGFNTEAFFGQGTRLTVV.